This T cell receptor beta chain was observed in a study of T cell responses to AZD1222 COVID-19 vaccine. Notes on the study in general: Reports say nearly half of spike-specific TCRs go after unmutated variant regions. Repertoire sampling was restricted to post-peak T cell response timepoints.

This CDR3 contains 15 residues. Trimming cost V 3 bases and J 0 bases, with 9 bases left between them. Germline CDR1 and CDR2: LNHDA and SQIVND (reference sequence). The protocol was immunoSEQ multiplex PCR, while the TCRdb copy is restricted to in-frame clones and leaves out a portion. The sample lists about 69,000 clones, approximately 87% occurring once. Comments on this clone: Its antigen is still unknown.

The chain is built from TRBV19 and TRBJ1-3, with a possible D match to TRBD1 (6 bases). The clonotype was recovered from an adult who received the AZD1222 COVID-19 vaccine. The sequences come from peripheral blood, collected 28 days after the second AZD1222 dose. As DNA, the CDR3 is TGTGCCAGTAGTATGGGACAATCCTCTGGAAACACCATATATTTT. Translation: CASSMGQSSGNTIYF.